The 15 T cell receptor beta chains below come from one sample, sequenced in a study of human T cells and chemical hapten exposure. TCRdb processed the RACE reads anew with MiXCR; each CDR3 protein has one entry. The sample has 350,000 to 450,000 distinct CDR3 sequences; approximately 5% are singletons. The sample's time point: pre-sensitization, week 0. The treatment here: therapeutic diphenylcyclopropenone sensitization with weekly scalp DPC. Sequences were derived from whole blood, sampled in connection with sensitization to the hapten diphenylcyclopropenone (DPC). These receptors originate from a woman aged 45-65 years with alopecia areata. Some clones in this sample may be carry-over from other donors' samples.

There are many counts of this clonotype. The chain employs TRBV15 and TRBJ1-2; 8 bases agree with TRBD1. This CDR3 is built from 13 residues. Germline-derived CDR1 and CDR2 are LNHNV and YYDKDF (reference sequence). The V gene end was trimmed by 5 bases and the J gene end by 4 bases; junction bases not matched to a gene: 3. This CDR3 is CATSQGAGYGYTF. DNA for the CDR3: TGTGCCACCAGCCAGGGGGCAGGCTATGGCTACACCTTC.

At least ten counts were recorded for this clonotype. The rearrangement uses TRBV27 and TRBJ1-2, with no clear D. Trimming removed 4 bases at V and 5 bases at J, with 14 bases between. Looked up from germline, CDR1 is MNHEY and CDR2 is SMNVEV (reference sequence). The CDR3 length is 14 residues. The CDR3 here is CASSSPGGSYGYTF. The CDR3 DNA reads TGTGCCAGCAGTTCCCCCGGCGGGTCATATGGCTACACCTTC.

This clonotype was seen many times. This chain uses TRBV28 with TRBJ2-2, with a weak D call TRBD1 (6 bases). From germline, CDR1 is MDHEN and CDR2 SYDVKM. Deletions cut 6 bases from V and 7 bases from J, with 18 bases between. There are 15 residues in the CDR3. CDR3 bases: TGTGCCAGCAGGACACCGACAGGCCGATTCGGGGAGCTGTTTTTT. As protein: CASRTPTGRFGELFF.

The chain is built from TRBV10-3 and TRBJ1-1; TRBD1 might be the D (6 bases). Trimming took 5 bases from V and 5 from J, leaving 18 bases between them. Germline CDR1 and CDR2: ENHRY and SYGVKD. The CDR3 has 15 residues. This chain's CDR3 is CAISTAGQGKTEAFF. CDR3 nucleotide sequence: TGTGCCATCAGTACTGCGGGACAAGGCAAAACTGAAGCTTTCTTT.

This clonotype has ten or more counts. The chain joins TRBV25-1 to TRBJ1-1, with 9 bases that match TRBD1. CDR1 and CDR2 from the germline V gene are MGHDK and SYGVNS. The V segment lost 4 bases and the J segment 4 bases; nucleotides outside the gene matches: 7. This CDR3 is built from 15 residues. In DNA, the CDR3 is TGTGCCAGCAGTGGCCCGACAGGGGGGCGCACTGAAGCTTTCTTT. Amino acids: CASSGPTGGRTEAFF.

The sample holds many counts of this clonotype. This sequence joins TRBV11-2 and TRBJ1-2; TRBD1 matches at 8 bases. V lost 5 bases, J lost 4 bases, and 6 bases stayed unmatched. CDR1 SGHAT and CDR2 FQNNGV come from the germline V gene. There are 14 residues in the CDR3. CDR3 loop: CASSPGQGTYGYTF. CDR3 nucleotide sequence: TGTGCCAGCAGCCCCGGACAGGGTACCTATGGCTACACCTTC. The complete variable domain, with remaining parts taken from reference TRBV11-2 and TRBJ1-2, reads EAGVAQSPRYKIIEKRQSVAFWCNPISGHATLYWYQQILGQGPKLLIQFQNNGVVDDSQLPKDRFSAERLKGVDSTLKIQPAKLEDSAVYLCASSPGQGTYGYTFGSGTRLTVV.

There are many counts of this clonotype. This chain links TRBV3-1 with TRBJ2-7; tentative D call: TRBD1 (6 bases). Germline loops: CDR1 LGHDT, CDR2 YNNKEL (reference sequence). The CDR3 extends over 14 amino acids. The V end lost 5 bases, the J end lost 0 bases, and 11 bases lay between the germline ends. CDR3 nucleotides: TGTGCCAGCAGCTACCGGGACACCTCCTACGAGCAGTACTTC. Encoded protein: CASSYRDTSYEQYF.

This clonotype has at least ten counts. This chain joins TRBV9 and TRBJ2-3, with 7 nucleotides matching TRBD1. This CDR3 is built from 14 residues. The V and J ends lost 3 bases and 6 bases, in that order; junction bases with no gene match: 7. CDR1 SGDLS and CDR2 YYNGEE come from the germline V gene. CDR3 in DNA: TGTGCCAGCAGCGCCCAGACAGGGATGGATACGCAGTATTTT. As protein: CASSAQTGMDTQYF. The full variable domain, rest sourced from reference TRBV9 and TRBJ2-3, is DSGVTQTPKHLITATGQRVTLRCSPRSGDLSVYWYQQSLDQGLQFLIQYYNGEERAKGNILERFSAQQFPDLHSELNLSSLELGDSALYFCASSAQTGMDTQYFGPGTRLTVL.

The genes are TRBV4-1 and TRBJ1-2; D call uncertain. This CDR3 comprises 13 residues. Germline values: CDR1 MGHRA, CDR2 YSYEKL. Trimming shortened V by 4 bases and J by 3 bases, and 9 bases separated the two germline ends. The CDR3 DNA reads as TGCGCCAGCAGCCCGGAAACAGACTATGGCTACACCTTC. Translated, it gives CASSPETDYGYTF.

This clonotype has at least ten counts. The chain carries TRBV27 and TRBJ1-5; 7 bases line up with TRBD1. CDR1 is MNHEY and CDR2 is SMNVEV in the germline V gene (reference sequence). CDR3 size: 13 residues. After removal of 5 bases from V and 7 bases from J, the junction contained 5 bases not matched to a gene. The CDR3 sequence is CASSPTGRQPQHF. The CDR3 bases are TGTGCCAGCAGTCCGACAGGGCGGCAGCCCCAGCATTTT.

This clonotype occurred many times. DNA for the CDR3: TGTGCCACCAACAGGGACATCGCCTACAATGAGCAGTTCTTC. It is translated as CATNRDIAYNEQFF. The V gene is TRBV7-2, the J gene TRBJ2-1, with D maybe TRBD1 (6 bases). CDR1 is SGHTA, CDR2 FQGNSA, per germline. Trimming took off 10 bases at V and 2 bases at J, with 15 bases between the two ends. The CDR3 consists of 14 residues.

This clonotype was observed many times. The chain uses TRBV2 and TRBJ1-4; TRBD1 might be the D (5 bases). The CDR3 extends over 13 amino acids. Trimming left V 3 bases short and J 8 bases short, with 10 bases between. Germline CDR1 and CDR2: SNHLY and FYNNEI. As DNA, the CDR3 is TGTGCCAGCAGTGACAGGGAGGACGAAAAACTGTTTTTT. Amino acids: CASSDREDEKLFF. The entire variable domain, with the rest obtained from reference TRBV2 and TRBJ1-4, is as follows: EPEVTQTPSHQVTQMGQEVILRCVPISNHLYFYWYRQILGQKVEFLVSFYNNEISEKSEIFDDQFSVERPDGSNFTLKIRSTKLEDSAMYFCASSDREDEKLFFGSGTQLSVL.

Ten or more counts support this clonotype. The rearrangement links TRBV2 to TRBJ2-4; 10 positions agree with TRBD2. V lost 4 bases, J lost 5 bases, and 2 bases stayed unmatched. The CDR3 has 14 amino acids. CDR1 and CDR2 (germline): SNHLY, FYNNEI. The CDR3 DNA follows: TGTGCCAGCAGTGTCGGACTAGCGGAAAACATTCAGTACTTC. This gives the protein CASSVGLAENIQYF.

In this sample, this clonotype turned up many times. The chain uses TRBV24-1 and TRBJ2-3, with 11 bases aligning to TRBD2. The CDR3 has 19 residues. Germline CDR1 reads KGHDR; CDR2 reads SFDVKD. The J segment lost 3 bases and the V segment lost 4 bases, leaving 14 bases of the junction unmatched. The CDR3 loop reads CATSELAMTSGEVTDTQYF. Written as DNA, the CDR3 is TGTGCCACCAGTGAACTTGCAATGACTAGCGGGGAAGTAACAGATACGCAGTATTTT.

This clonotype has a handful of counts. The chain joins TRBV29-1 to TRBJ2-5; D gene ambiguous. Germline V CDR1 and CDR2: SQVTM, ANQGSEA. This CDR3 contains 12 residues. Between the trimmed V and J ends, which lost 4 bases and 1 base, there was a span of 7 bases. The CDR3 spells CSVGGSQETQYF. CDR3 nucleotide sequence: TGCAGCGTTGGCGGCAGCCAAGAGACCCAGTACTTC.